The 15 T cell receptor beta chains reported below all come from one sample, sequenced in a study of radiation and T cells in renal cell carcinoma. Some clones are missing from TCRdb's copy, which holds only in-frame ones; the method was immunoSEQ multiplex PCR. The sample has roughly 170,000 clones; 88% are singletons. The sample's time point: blood 4 weeks post-SBRT, at nephrectomy. Treatment defined: 15 Gy SBRT to primary tumor, nephrectomy 4 weeks later. This specimen was blood, taken from a patient whose treatment included radiotherapy and nephrectomy. The source of these receptors is a woman in her fifties or sixties with renal cell carcinoma.

This chain uses TRBV6-1 with TRBJ1-5; 11 bases agree with TRBD1. The CDR3 covers 15 residues. The trim removed 8 bases at V and 6 bases at J, leaving 9 bases unmatched. Per germline, CDR1 MNHNS and CDR2 SASEGT. The CDR3 here is CASGTGTGGFQPQHF. The CDR3 nucleotides are TGTGCCAGCGGGACCGGGACAGGGGGGTTTCAGCCCCAGCATTTT.

The V gene is TRBV11-2, the J gene TRBJ2-7; 7 bases align to TRBD2. Germline CDR1 and CDR2: SGHAT and FQNNGV. J gave up 0 bases and V 5 bases, and 7 bases lay outside the gene matches. There are 15 residues in the CDR3. Written as DNA, the CDR3 is TGTGCCAGCAGCCCTGGACTAGAGTTCTCCTACGAGCAGTACTTC. Translating gives CASSPGLEFSYEQYF.

The chain joins TRBV29-1 to TRBJ2-3; TRBD1 matches 10 bases. Germline loops: CDR1 SQVTM, CDR2 ANQGSEA. The J segment lost 4 bases and the V segment lost 2 bases, leaving 12 bases of the junction unmatched. This CDR3 is built from 17 residues. The CDR3 sequence: CSVENPRRGQGSDTQYF. The CDR3 region has the DNA TGCAGCGTTGAAAATCCCCGTAGGGGACAGGGGTCAGATACGCAGTATTTT.

This chain connects TRBV2 to TRBJ1-1; tentative D call: TRBD1 (5 bases). Trimming shortened V by 6 bases and J by 1 base, and 9 bases separated the two germline ends. This CDR3 is built from 13 residues. CDR1 SNHLY and CDR2 FYNNEI come from the germline V gene. The CDR3 DNA follows: TGTGCCAGCAGCTGGGGCGCGAACACTGAAGCTTTCTTT. Translation gives CASSWGANTEAFF.

This CDR3 reads CASSIVGDTDTQYF. CDR3 nucleotides: TGTGCCAGTAGCATTGTGGGGGACACAGATACGCAGTATTTT. This chain uses TRBV19 with TRBJ2-3; D may be TRBD1 or TRBD2 (5 bases each). V lost 6 bases and J 2 bases, leaving 12 bases between the germline ends. Germline V lookup: CDR1 LNHDA, CDR2 SQIVND (reference sequence). The CDR3 is made up of 14 amino acids.

J is TRBJ1-2 and V is TRBV7-9; 7 bases agree with TRBD1. CDR1 is SEHNR and CDR2 is FQNEAQ in the germline V gene (reference sequence). This CDR3 region has 18 residues. The V segment lost 6 bases and the J segment 0 bases; nucleotides outside the gene matches: 16. CDR3 region: CASRSRIGTVETNYGYTF. CDR3 coding DNA: TGTGCCAGCAGGTCCAGAATAGGGACAGTTGAGACTAACTATGGCTACACCTTC.

The chain uses TRBV29-1 and TRBJ2-2; either TRBD1 or TRBD2 may fit D (6 bases each). The CDR3 covers 14 residues. Germline values: CDR1 SQVTM, CDR2 ANQGSEA. V lost 6 bases, J lost 5 bases, and 16 bases lay in between. The CDR3 loop is CSVSPEGGTGELFF. The CDR3 DNA sequence: TGCAGCGTCTCCCCGGAGGGGGGAACCGGGGAGCTGTTTTTT.

The V gene is TRBV12-5, the J gene TRBJ1-4, with 7 bases that match TRBD1. Germline assignment: CDR1 LGHNT and CDR2 FRNRAP. The CDR3 covers 14 residues. V shed 4 bases and J 5 bases; nucleotides not matched to a gene: 4. CDR3 in amino acids: CASGSGTENEKLFF. CDR3 sequence (DNA): TGTGCTAGTGGTTCCGGGACAGAGAATGAAAAACTGTTTTTT.

This rearrangement joins TRBV6-5 to TRBJ1-5; possibly TRBD1 for D (6 bases). V lost 5 bases and J lost 0, with 11 bases in between. This CDR3 has 15 residues. Germline CDR1 is MNHEY and CDR2 is SVGAGI. CDR3 sequence: CASSPDRNSNQPQHF. The CDR3 DNA sequence: TGTGCCAGCAGTCCGGACAGAAATAGCAATCAGCCCCAGCATTTT.

Written as DNA, the CDR3 is TGTGCCAGCAGACAATTACCAGGGGGCGCGGGGAACACTGAAGCTTTCTTT. Translated, it gives CASRQLPGGAGNTEAFF. V usage is TRBV13 and J usage is TRBJ1-1; 8 positions match TRBD1. Germline loops: CDR1 PRHDT, CDR2 FYEKMQ (reference sequence). CDR3 length: 17 residues. V trimming: 6 bases; J trimming: 1 base; junction bases outside the gene matches: 13.

V and J are TRBV5-4 and TRBJ2-6; TRBD2 aligns across 7 bases. The CDR3 spans 14 residues. V lost 6 bases, J lost 4 bases, and 4 bases stayed unmatched. CDR1 and CDR2 from the germline V gene are SGHNT and YYREEE (reference sequence). The CDR3 nucleotides are TGTGCCAGCACGGGGGGAAGAGGGGCCAACGTCCTGACTTTC. Its translation: CASTGGRGANVLTF.

The V call is TRBV18, the J call TRBJ2-3, with unresolved D. The CDR3 has 14 residues. From germline, CDR1 is KGHSH and CDR2 LQKENI. The V and J ends lost 5 bases and 2 bases respectively, with 11 bases between them. The CDR3 coding sequence is TGTGCCAGCTCATACGGACCCCCCACAGATACGCAGTATTTT. It codes for CASSYGPPTDTQYF.

The chain uses TRBV7-2 and TRBJ1-1; D perhaps matches TRBD1 (6 bases). V lost 5 bases to trimming and J lost 7 bases, with 14 bases between them. Germline CDR1 SGHTA, CDR2 FQGNSA. The CDR3 runs 13 residues. Here the CDR3 reads CASSGQPGNEAFF. CDR3 sequence (DNA): TGTGCCAGCAGCGGACAGCCGGGAAATGAAGCTTTCTTT.

This rearrangement joins TRBV18 to TRBJ1-4, with 9 bases matching TRBD1. The V segment lost 5 bases and the J segment 8 bases; nucleotides outside the gene matches: 9. This CDR3 is 15 amino acids long. CDR1 and CDR2 (germline): KGHSH, LQKENI. The CDR3, as DNA: TGTGCCAGCTCAAGGACAGGGGCGCCCGAAGAAAAACTGTTTTTT. It encodes CASSRTGAPEEKLFF.

The CDR3 region is CASSVEEGSGNTIYF. CDR3 coding DNA: TGTGCCAGCAGCGTAGAGGAGGGTTCTGGAAACACCATATATTTT. The chain employs TRBV9 and TRBJ1-3; D is unresolved. The V gene's germline CDR1 is SGDLS and CDR2 YYNGEE. CDR3 length: 15 amino acids. Trimming left V 0 bases short and J 1 base short, with 8 bases between.